A selection of T cell receptor beta chains follows, all from one sample in a study of shared clonotypes between healthy human individuals. Some clones are missing from TCRdb's copy, which holds only in-frame ones; the method was immunoSEQ multiplex PCR. The sample yields roughly 1.5 million clones, approximately 98% seen once. Sequencing input: naive CD4+ T cells sorted from blood. The receptor source for this set is a man in his thirties or forties in good health. Each CDR3 is given with its conserved first and last residue. The D gene is left open where the match is weak. For some rows the clone size is stated as once, few or many, or as a class when expanded; others skip it.

>-|-|TRBV5-8|TRBJ2-1
TGTGCCAGCAGATGGACTCACAATGAGCAGTTCTTC
CASRWTHNEQFF
>-|TRBD1|TRBV14|TRBJ1-1
TGTGCCAGCAGCCGACGTACAGGGGGCTTCACTGAAGCTTTCTTT
CASSRRTGGFTEAFF
>-|TRBD2|TRBV9|TRBJ2-7
TGTGCCAGCAGCGTAGGGGGTAGCGGGAGGTACGAGCAGTACTTC
CASSVGGSGRYEQYF
>-|-|TRBV11-2|TRBJ2-5
TGTGCCAGCAGCTCTGGCCAACAAGAGACCCAGTACTTC
CASSSGQQETQYF
>-|-|TRBV5-1|TRBJ2-5
TGCGCCAGCAGCTTGGATCCAGGGAGCCAAGAGACCCAGTACTTC
CASSLDPGSQETQYF
>-|TRBD1|TRBV9|TRBJ2-7
TGTGCCAGCAGCCCCGGGCCAGGGGGCGCCGAGCAGTACTTC
CASSPGPGGAEQYF
>once|-|TRBV28|TRBJ2-7
TGTGCCAGCAGTTTGACCCCCTACGAGCAGTACTTC
CASSLTPYEQYF
>-|TRBD2|TRBV5-1|TRBJ2-3
TGCGCCAGCAGCTTGGAACTAGCGGGAGCGAGAGATACGCAGTATTTT
CASSLELAGARDTQYF
>-|-|TRBV9|TRBJ2-5
TGTGCCAGCACCCGTTCCGGGGCGGGACAAGAGACCCAGTACTTC
CASTRSGAGQETQYF
>-|-|TRBV15|TRBJ1-1
TGTGCCACCAGCAGAGCCCATCTTCCTGAAGCTTTCTTT
CATSRAHLPEAFF
>-|TRBD2|TRBV28|TRBJ2-7
TGTGCCAGCAGTTCTTGGGCTCTAGCGGTTTCCTACGAGCAGTACTTC
CASSSWALAVSYEQYF
>-|TRBD1|TRBV30|TRBJ1-2
TGTGCCTGGATTCCGGCAGGGGGCCTGAACTATGGCTACACCTTC
CAWIPAGGLNYGYTF
>-|TRBD1|TRBV4-3|TRBJ1-5
TGCGCCAGCAGCCAGTCCCGGGACAGGGGATCACCCCAGCATTTT
CASSQSRDRGSPQHF
>-|-|TRBV19|TRBJ1-5
TGTGCCAGTACCATTGGAGGTTCGGGCAATCAGCCCCAGCATTTT
CASTIGGSGNQPQHF
>-|-|TRBV28|TRBJ2-4
TGTGCCAGCACCCCGTCCGGCCTCCTCACTGACATTCAGTACTTC
CASTPSGLLTDIQYF
>-|-|TRBV7-9|TRBJ2-7
TGTGCCAGCAGCGAGGCGGCTAGTCAGGCCTACGAGCAGTACTTC
CASSEAASQAYEQYF
>-|-|TRBV2|TRBJ2-5
TGTGCCAGCAGTAAGTCAGCCGGAGGGTACCAAGAGACCCAGTACTTC
CASSKSAGGYQETQYF
>-|-|TRBV7-9|TRBJ2-7
TGTGCCAGCAGCCAGCCCCGGTTCGAGGGGGAGGTCTACGAGCAGTACTTC
CASSQPRFEGEVYEQYF
>-|-|TRBV11-2|TRBJ2-7
TGTGCCAGCAGCTTAGATGTCAAGCGGGAGCAGTACTTC
CASSLDVKREQYF
>-|-|TRBV5-1|TRBJ2-1
TGCGCCAGCAGTTCCCTCGGGTTAGGGCTCAATGAGCAGTTCTTC
CASSSLGLGLNEQFF
>-|TRBD2|TRBV28|TRBJ2-4
TGTGCCAGCAGTTTCGCTAGCGGGAAAAACATTCAGTACTTC
CASSFASGKNIQYF
>once|TRBD1|TRBV11-2|TRBJ2-7
TGTGCCAGCAGTCTTCCGGACAGGGGCCCCTACGAGCAGTACTTC
CASSLPDRGPYEQYF
>-|TRBD1|TRBV6-6|TRBJ2-3
TGTGCCACAAGAGGACAGGGAGGTCCAACAGATACGCAGTATTTT
CATRGQGGPTDTQYF
>-|TRBD1|TRBV7-8|TRBJ2-7
TGTGCCAGCGGACAGGGATACGAGCAGTACTTC
CASGQGYEQYF
>-|TRBD2|TRBV5-4|TRBJ2-7
TGTGCCAGCAGCTCCGGGACTAGCGGGAGGAACGAGCAGTACTTC
CASSSGTSGRNEQYF
>-|-|TRBV6-5|TRBJ2-3
TGTGCCAGCAGTACCTGGACAGCGGGGACAGATACGCAGTATTTT
CASSTWTAGTDTQYF
>-|-|TRBV28|TRBJ2-7
TGTGCCAGCAGGGGGACATCCCCCACATACGAGCAGTACTTC
CASRGTSPTYEQYF
>-|-|TRBV9|TRBJ1-2
TGTGCCAGCAGCGTAGTAGAAGGGGTTGGCTACACCTTC
CASSVVEGVGYTF
>-|-|TRBV29-1|TRBJ2-5
TGCAGCGTTGCACAGGACTTCCAAGAGACCCAGTACTTC
CSVAQDFQETQYF
>-|-|TRBV10-3|TRBJ2-2
TGTGCCATCAGTACAACCGGGGAGCTGTTTTTT
CAISTTGELFF
>-|TRBD2|TRBV5-6|TRBJ2-7
TGTGCCAGCAGCCAGGGACTAGCGGGATTTTACGAGCAGTACTTC
CASSQGLAGFYEQYF
>-|-|TRBV11-3|TRBJ2-6
TGTGCCAGCAGCTTGGGGGGGCCCTCTGGGGCCAACGTCCTGACTTTC
CASSLGGPSGANVLTF
>once|TRBD1|TRBV7-2|TRBJ2-1
TGTGCCAGCAGCCAACAGGGGGCGTCCTACAATGAGCAGTTCTTC
CASSQQGASYNEQFF
>-|-|TRBV29-1|TRBJ2-1
TGCAGCGTTGATTCCCGTTACAATGAGCAGTTCTTC
CSVDSRYNEQFF
>-|-|TRBV2|TRBJ2-5
TGTGCCAGCAAAGGGAGTGAGACCCAGTACTTC
CASKGSETQYF
>once|-|TRBV6-1|TRBJ1-2
TGTGCCAGCAGTCTCGCGGGGGGCTACACCTTC
CASSLAGGYTF
>-|-|TRBV15|TRBJ2-7
TGTGCCACCAGCTTAACTGGTTACGAGCGGTACTTC
CATSLTGYERYF
>once|TRBD1|TRBV5-1|TRBJ1-1
TGCGCCAGCAGCAGACTGGGCCTCGGGACAGGGGGGAACACTGAAGCTTTCTTT
CASSRLGLGTGGNTEAFF
>-|-|TRBV6-1|TRBJ1-5
TGTGCCAGCTCCCAGGTTCTTGGTCCGCCCCAGCATTTT
CASSQVLGPPQHF
>-|-|TRBV15|TRBJ2-5
TGTGCCACCAGCAGAAAACACCGGGACACCCAAGAGACCCAGTACTTC
CATSRKHRDTQETQYF
>-|-|TRBV28|TRBJ1-5
TGTGCCAGCAGTTTAGGCAGGGCTAATCAGCCCCAGCATTTT
CASSLGRANQPQHF
>-|TRBD2|TRBV27|TRBJ2-6
TGTGCCACCCTGGGGGGGATCCGCTCTGGGGCCAACGTCCTGACTTTC
CATLGGIRSGANVLTF
>-|-|TRBV2|TRBJ1-4
TGTGCCAGCAGACCCGACACTGCAACTAATGAAAAACTGTTTTTT
CASRPDTATNEKLFF
>-|-|TRBV13|TRBJ2-3
TGTGCCAGCAGCTTAGGAATAAGGCTGGGCGCAGATACGCAGTATTTT
CASSLGIRLGADTQYF
>once|-|TRBV21-1|TRBJ1-5
TGTGCCAGCAGCAAAGGGGACCTAAAGGGCTTGGCAAGCAATCAGCCCCAGCATTTT
CASSKGDLKGLASNQPQHF
>-|-|TRBV5-1|TRBJ2-2
TGCGCCAGCAGCTTGTACTCAAGCGGTGGCACCGGGGAGCTGTTTTTT
CASSLYSSGGTGELFF
>-|-|TRBV27|TRBJ2-7
TGTGCCAGCAGTTTATTTTGGGGACTTAACTACGAGCAGTACTTC
CASSLFWGLNYEQYF
>-|-|TRBV5-4|TRBJ2-7
TGTGCCAGCAGTGAGAGCCTCGGGAGCTCCTACGAGCAGTACTTC
CASSESLGSSYEQYF
>-|TRBD2|TRBV5-4|TRBJ2-1
TGTGCCAGCAGTTGGGCTAGCGGGAGAGAGAGTCTCTTC
CASSWASGRESLF
>-|-|TRBV28|TRBJ1-2
TGTGCCAGCAACCCTAGGTCAGTGGGGTCCTACACCTTC
CASNPRSVGSYTF
>-|TRBD2|TRBV11-2|TRBJ2-5
TGTGCCAGCAGGCGACTAGCGGTCCAAGAGACCCAGTACTTC
CASRRLAVQETQYF
>-|TRBD1|TRBV5-1|TRBJ1-5
TGCGCCAGCAGCTTCGGGACAGGGGGCAACAATCAGCCCCAGCATTTT
CASSFGTGGNNQPQHF
>-|TRBD1|TRBV18|TRBJ2-4
TGTGCCAGCTCACCAGAGACCGGGACAGGGGTCCTAACCAAAAACATTCAGTACTTC
CASSPETGTGVLTKNIQYF
>-|-|TRBV15|TRBJ2-7
TGTGCCACCAGCAGAGCTCGGGCCCTATACGAGCAGTACTTC
CATSRARALYEQYF
>-|-|TRBV18|TRBJ1-5
TGTGCCAGCTCACCGGGACACTTAGGGAATCAGCCCCAGCATTTT
CASSPGHLGNQPQHF